The 22 T cell receptor beta chains presented below share a single source sample, sequenced in a study of blood T cell repertoires in COVID-19 (dated by TCRdb to about 2020). Receptors were amplified or captured by the immunoSEQ multiplex PCR assay. TCRdb limited this immuneACCESS table to in-frame rearrangements with V and J called. A share of clones is missing; checked studies link under half to unresolved V genes, and the rest is unexplained. For this sample there are about 260,000 clones; more than 80% appear just once. The top ten hold approximately 4% of the sample. Material for sequencing was PBMCs or T cells enriched from blood (not recorded which). The receptors come from a woman in her thirties with acute COVID-19.

Remarks on this clone: This specimen includes other DNA sequences encoding the same CDR3. The chain employs TRBV24-1 and TRBJ2-7, with a weak D call TRBD1 (5 bases). Germline V lookup: CDR1 KGHDR, CDR2 SFDVKD. V was cut by 7 bases and J by 1 base, with 7 bases left in between. CDR3 length: 12 residues. The chain's CDR3 is CATSPGSYEQYF. CDR3 bases: TGTGCCACCAGCCCAGGGTCCTACGAGCAGTACTTC.

V gene TRBV28 combines with J gene TRBJ2-2; 7 nucleotides align to TRBD2. The CDR3 consists of 12 residues. Germline V gives CDR1 MDHEN, CDR2 SYDVKM. Unmatched junction bases numbered 2, after V lost 6 bases and J lost 7 bases. CDR3 sequence: CASSPGGGELFF. For the CDR3, the DNA is TGTGCCAGCAGCCCGGGGGGCGGGGAGCTGTTTTTT.

This sequence joins TRBV10-3 and TRBJ2-1, with 12 bases aligning to TRBD2. The CDR3 totals 15 residues. The ends lost 6 bases at V and 5 bases at J; junction bases unmatched: 5. The germline CDR1 and CDR2 sequences are ENHRY and SYGVKD. The CDR3 bases are TGTGCCATCAGCCCTAGCGGGAGGGATGACAATGAGCAGTTCTTC. Its protein is CAISPSGRDDNEQFF.

This clone has a single count. The chain carries TRBV4-1 and TRBJ1-5, with 7 positions matching TRBD1. Germline V lookup: CDR1 MGHRA, CDR2 YSYEKL. CDR3 length: 18 residues. Trimming at V came to 2 bases and at J to 4 bases, leaving 14 bases not matched to a gene. The CDR3 loop is CASSQTPHGTDDNQPQHF. For the CDR3, the DNA is TGCGCCAGCAGCCAAACACCCCACGGGACAGACGATAATCAGCCCCAGCATTTT.

This chain uses TRBV12-3 or TRBV12-4 with TRBJ1-1; the D gene is possibly TRBD1 (5 bases). The V end lost 5 bases, the J end lost 6 bases, and 10 bases lay between the germline ends. This CDR3 spans 12 amino acids. The CDR3 DNA is TGTGCCAGCAGTACAGGTTCCGCTGAAGCTTTCTTT. Translating gives CASSTGSAEAFF.

The chain couples TRBV9 to TRBJ1-3; TRBD1 agrees at 7 bases. Germline values: CDR1 SGDLS, CDR2 YYNGEE. The CDR3 totals 17 residues. J was trimmed by 7 bases and V by 4 bases; bases with no gene match: 17. The CDR3 nucleotides read TGTGCCAGCAGCTCCGACAGGGTTCGGAGATTGGGGAACACCATATATTTT. Translation gives CASSSDRVRRLGNTIYF.

This chain connects TRBV4-3 to TRBJ2-1; 11 positions agree with TRBD2. CDR3 length: 16 residues. Germline V gene lookup returns CDR1 LGHNA and CDR2 YSLEER. The ends lost 1 base at V and 5 bases at J; junction bases unmatched: 4. CDR3 in DNA: TGCGCCAGCAGCCAAGCCCTAGCGGGAGGAAACAATGAGCAGTTCTTC. Protein sequence: CASSQALAGGNNEQFF.

V and J are TRBV19 and TRBJ2-7; 7 bases are shared with TRBD2. J lost 4 bases, V lost 5 bases, and 11 bases had no gene match. Germline assignment: CDR1 LNHDA and CDR2 SQIVND (reference sequence). The length of the CDR3 is 15 residues. DNA for the CDR3: TGTGCCAGTAGTGAATTCGGCGGGAGCCAATACGAGCAGTACTTC. Translating it yields CASSEFGGSQYEQYF.

The J gene is TRBJ2-2, the V gene TRBV28; the D gene is possibly TRBD1 (5 bases). V gave up 4 bases and J gave up 4 bases, with 10 bases separating them. Per the germline V gene, CDR1 is MDHEN and CDR2 is SYDVKM. CDR3 size: 14 residues. CDR3 protein: CASSSGHPTGELFF. The DNA of the CDR3 is TGTGCCAGCAGTTCAGGACACCCCACCGGGGAGCTGTTTTTT.

This sequence joins TRBV5-4 and TRBJ2-3; 8 nucleotides line up with TRBD1. CDR1 and CDR2 from the germline V gene are SGHNT and YYREEE (reference sequence). Germline trimming cut 0 bases from V and 6 bases from J; bases unmatched to any gene: 6. This CDR3 comprises 15 residues. The CDR3 nucleotides read TGTGCCAGCAGCTTGGATTCAGGGGGCAGGGATACGCAGTATTTT. Amino acid sequence: CASSLDSGGRDTQYF.

The V call is TRBV2, the J call TRBJ2-1; 13 nucleotides line up with TRBD2. Germline values: CDR1 SNHLY, CDR2 FYNNEI. The junction had 1 base not matched to a gene; V was cut back by 4 bases and J by 1 base. This CDR3 contains 16 residues. CDR3 nucleotide sequence: TGTGCCAGCAGTGGGACTAGCGGGAGATCCTACAATGAGCAGTTCTTC. Protein: CASSGTSGRSYNEQFF. Combining the CDR3 with reference TRBV2 and TRBJ2-1 gives the whole variable domain EPEVTQTPSHQVTQMGQEVILRCVPISNHLYFYWYRQILGQKVEFLVSFYNNEISEKSEIFDDQFSVERPDGSNFTLKIRSTKLEDSAMYFCASSGTSGRSYNEQFFGPGTRLTVL.

V and J are TRBV7-9 and TRBJ1-2; 8 bases are shared with TRBD1. J lost 4 bases, V lost 5 bases, and 6 bases had no gene match. The CDR3 is 14 residues long. The germline V gene encodes CDR1 SEHNR and CDR2 FQNEAQ (reference sequence). This CDR3 is CASSPGQGTYGYTF. The DNA of the CDR3 is TGTGCCAGCAGCCCTGGACAGGGCACCTATGGCTACACCTTC.

About this clone itself: Other DNA variants within this sample encode the same CDR3. This chain links TRBV9 with TRBJ2-1; 7 nucleotides agree with TRBD2. There are 15 residues in the CDR3. The V segment lost 0 bases and the J segment 0 bases; nucleotides outside the gene matches: 0. Germline V CDR1 and CDR2: SGDLS, YYNGEE. The CDR3 coding sequence is TGTGCCAGCAGCGTAGCGGGAGGCTCCTACAATGAGCAGTTCTTC. As protein: CASSVAGGSYNEQFF.

This chain uses TRBV5-1 with TRBJ2-3; 8 bases align to TRBD2. With 7 bases clipped from V and 3 bases from J, the junction kept 13 bases outside the gene matches. The length of the CDR3 is 16 residues. CDR1 is SGHRS and CDR2 is YFSETQ in the germline V gene. The CDR3 protein is CASGADSGSTTDTQYF. The CDR3 DNA follows: TGCGCCAGCGGTGCCGACAGCGGGAGTACGACAGATACGCAGTATTTT. Full variable domain (rest looked up from reference TRBV5-1 and TRBJ2-3): KAGVTQTPRYLIKTRGQQVTLSCSPISGHRSVSWYQQTPGQGLQFLFEYFSETQRNKGNFPGRFSGRQFSNSRSEMNVSTLELGDSALYLCASGADSGSTTDTQYFGPGTRLTVL.

This clone was counted a single time. V usage is TRBV7-9 and J usage is TRBJ1-3; D is unclear. The CDR3 has 15 residues. CDR1 is SEHNR and CDR2 is FQNEAQ in the germline V gene (reference sequence). Trimming pared 3 bases from V and 2 bases from J, leaving 11 bases between. The CDR3 DNA sequence: TGTGCCAGCAGCTTTGGAGCAGCCACTGGAAACACCATATATTTT. Translated, it gives CASSFGAATGNTIYF.

The chain couples TRBV19 to TRBJ1-2; 8 nucleotides line up with TRBD1. This CDR3 is 11 amino acids long. Trimming took 5 bases from V and 8 from J; bases not matched to a gene: 1. Per the germline V gene, CDR1 is LNHDA and CDR2 is SQIVND (reference sequence). This chain's CDR3 is CASSWDRGYTF. Here the CDR3 DNA reads TGTGCCAGTAGTTGGGACAGGGGCTACACCTTC.

V gene TRBV3-1 (or the pseudogene TRBV3-2) combines with J gene TRBJ2-3, with 8 bases matching TRBD1. V shed 3 bases and J 7 bases; nucleotides not matched to a gene: 9. The CDR3 loop spans 15 amino acids. Germline values: CDR1 LGHDT, CDR2 YNNKEL (reference sequence). The CDR3 bases are TGTGCCAGCAGCCAGCTAAGCCAGGGGGCGAATACGCAGTATTTT. Its translation is CASSQLSQGANTQYF.

V and J are TRBV6-1 and TRBJ2-7; 10 bases are shared with TRBD2. The germline V gene has CDR1 MNHNS and CDR2 SASEGT. The CDR3 runs 18 residues. After removal of 4 bases from V and 5 bases from J, the junction contained 17 bases not matched to a gene. The CDR3 here is CASSAQSPTSGKSNEQYF. The CDR3 DNA is TGTGCCAGCAGTGCCCAATCCCCCACTAGCGGGAAGTCCAACGAGCAGTACTTC.

The V gene is TRBV5-4, the J gene TRBJ2-6; tentative D call: TRBD1 (6 bases). V was trimmed by 3 bases and J by 0 bases, leaving 10 bases between them. This CDR3 spans 16 amino acids. Germline V gene data show CDR1 as SGHNT and CDR2 as YYREEE (reference sequence). CDR3 amino acids: CASSSGQSSGANVLTF. The DNA for the CDR3 is TGTGCCAGCAGCTCCGGACAGAGCTCTGGGGCCAACGTCCTGACTTTC.

The chain carries TRBV2 and TRBJ2-7; tentative D call: TRBD1 (5 bases). V was trimmed by 7 bases and J by 2 bases, leaving 18 bases between them. Germline V gene sequence: CDR1 SNHLY, CDR2 FYNNEI. There are 15 residues in the CDR3. The chain's CDR3 is CASISRVTTTYEQYF. DNA of the CDR3: TGTGCCAGCATTTCCAGGGTGACCACCACCTACGAGCAGTACTTC.

The chain is built from TRBV27 and TRBJ2-7; D not certain. Germline CDR1 and CDR2: MNHEY and SMNVEV (reference sequence). V lost 2 bases to trimming and J lost 0 bases, with 11 bases between them. The CDR3 is 15 residues long. The DNA of the CDR3 is TGTGCCAGCAGTTTAAATAGAAGAAGCTCCTACGAGCAGTACTTC. This sequence encodes CASSLNRRSSYEQYF.

The J gene is TRBJ1-1, the V gene TRBV3-1 (or the pseudogene TRBV3-2); D is undetermined. The CDR3 loop spans 14 amino acids. Germline assignment: CDR1 LGHDT and CDR2 YNNKEL (reference sequence). Trimming shortened V by 1 base and J by 6 bases, and 12 bases separated the two germline ends. CDR3 nucleotides: TGTGCCAGCAGCCAAGCTTTAATGGGCGCTGAAGCTTTCTTT. This sequence encodes CASSQALMGAEAFF.